The 24 T cell receptor beta chains below all came from one sample that was sequenced in a study of blood T cell repertoires in COVID-19. The method was immunoSEQ multiplex PCR; TCRdb's version includes in-frame clones alone and lacks a portion of them. The profile shows 150,000 or so clones, about 86% of them singletons. Material: peripheral blood. The receptors shown here come from a man aged 55 to 70 with acute or convalescent COVID-19.

The rearrangement uses TRBV5-1 and TRBJ2-1; possible D gene TRBD2, 7 bases. Trimming shortened V by 1 base and J by 2 bases, and 13 bases separated the two germline ends. The germline V gene encodes CDR1 SGHRS and CDR2 YFSETQ. The CDR3 spans 16 residues. The CDR3 reads CASSLFAGAAYNEQFF. The CDR3 DNA follows: TGCGCCAGCAGCTTGTTTGCGGGGGCGGCCTACAATGAGCAGTTCTTC.

The rearrangement uses TRBV4-2 and TRBJ1-1, with TRBD1 identical over 10 bases. V shed 4 bases, J shed 8 bases, and the junction held 10 bases outside the gene matches. Germline CDR1 and CDR2: LGHNA and YNFKEQ. The CDR3 totals 15 residues. Written as DNA, the CDR3 is TGTGCCAGCAGCCTGACCGGGACAGGGGCTTTCGAAGCTTTCTTT. This gives the protein CASSLTGTGAFEAFF.

A single count supports this clone. This sequence joins TRBV11-2 and TRBJ2-7; 12 nucleotides match TRBD1. Germline-derived CDR1 and CDR2 are SGHAT and FQNNGV. The length of the CDR3 is 19 residues. V was clipped by 5 bases and J by 1 base; unmatched bases: 15. In nucleotides, the CDR3 is TGTGCCAGCAGCACGCCGGGACAGGGGGCCCGGACTAGGTCCTACGAGCAGTACTTC. This codes for CASSTPGQGARTRSYEQYF. Complete variable domain (other parts from reference TRBV11-2 and TRBJ2-7): EAGVAQSPRYKIIEKRQSVAFWCNPISGHATLYWYQQILGQGPKLLIQFQNNGVVDDSQLPKDRFSAERLKGVDSTLKIQPAKLEDSAVYLCASSTPGQGARTRSYEQYFGPGTRLTVT.

The chain links TRBV5-1 to TRBJ2-1, with D hard to call. Germline lookup yields CDR1 SGHRS and CDR2 YFSETQ. The V end lost 0 bases, the J end lost 8 bases, and 9 bases lay between the germline ends. CDR3 size: 13 residues. The CDR3: CASSLGYTDEQFF. The CDR3 DNA follows: TGCGCCAGCAGCTTGGGTTACACCGATGAGCAGTTCTTC.

The chain carries TRBV5-1 and TRBJ2-5; 7 bases map to TRBD2. CDR1 is SGHRS, CDR2 YFSETQ, per germline. The length of the CDR3 is 16 residues. V lost 0 bases and J lost 4; bases outside the gene matches: 9. CDR3 sequence (DNA): TGCGCCAGCAGCTTGGATGGCGGGAGAGTGAGAGAGACCCAGTACTTC. This translates into CASSLDGGRVRETQYF.

The V gene is TRBV11-3, the J gene TRBJ2-3, with D perhaps matching TRBD2 (6 bases). CDR1 SGHNT and CDR2 YENEEA come from the germline V gene. This CDR3 has 17 residues. Trimming removed 1 base at V and 0 bases at J, with 14 bases between. The CDR3 nucleotides read TGTGCCAGCAGCTTAGTTTCCGGCGGGGCAAGCACAGATACGCAGTATTTT. This sequence encodes CASSLVSGGASTDTQYF.

The CDR3 spells CASSSTGTSYLGEQYF. CDR3 sequence (DNA): TGTGCCAGCAGCTCAACCGGGACTAGCTACCTCGGCGAGCAGTACTTC. The rearrangement links TRBV11-2 to TRBJ2-7, with 9 nucleotides matching TRBD2. CDR3 length: 16 amino acids. V trimming: 4 bases; J trimming: 6 bases; junction bases outside the gene matches: 13. Germline-derived CDR1 and CDR2 are SGHAT and FQNNGV.

The chain combines TRBV27 with TRBJ2-3; 10 bases map to TRBD2. CDR1 is MNHEY, CDR2 SMNVEV, per germline (reference sequence). The CDR3 loop spans 14 amino acids. The junction had 3 bases not matched to a gene; V was cut back by 7 bases and J by 2 bases. The CDR3 region is CASKREGSTDTQYF. In DNA form, the CDR3 reads TGTGCCAGCAAGCGGGAGGGGTCCACAGATACGCAGTATTTT.

The gene calls are TRBV5-5 and TRBJ2-7, with 9 bases fitting TRBD1. The CDR3 runs 14 residues. V gave up 3 bases and J gave up 5 bases; unmatched junction bases: 6. Germline V gives CDR1 SGHKS, CDR2 YYEKEE (reference sequence). The CDR3 sequence is CASSWGTGRNEQYF. For the CDR3, the DNA is TGTGCCAGCAGCTGGGGGACAGGGCGGAACGAGCAGTACTTC.

This chain uses TRBV6-6 with TRBJ2-3; TRBD1 aligns across 7 bases. The CDR3 runs to 16 residues. V lost 3 bases and J lost 2; bases outside the gene matches: 8. In germline, CDR1 is MNHNY, CDR2 SVGAGI (reference sequence). The CDR3 region is CASSYGDSYFTDTQYF. CDR3 DNA sequence: TGTGCCAGCAGTTATGGGGACAGCTATTTCACAGATACGCAGTATTTT.

V is TRBV6-5 and J is TRBJ2-7, with D possibly matching TRBD1 (6 bases). This CDR3 is 13 amino acids long. Germline-derived CDR1 and CDR2 are MNHEY and SVGAGI. Trimming removed 7 bases from V and 1 base from J, with 11 bases in between. The CDR3 DNA reads as TGTGCCAGCATCCGGACAGTATCCTACGAGCAGTACTTC. Translation gives CASIRTVSYEQYF.

J is TRBJ1-2 and V is TRBV24-1, with D uncertain. Germline CDR1 is KGHDR and CDR2 is SFDVKD. The CDR3 spans 13 residues. Trimming took off 4 bases at V and 3 bases at J, with 8 bases between the two ends. The CDR3 here is CATSDRRDYGYTF. CDR3 coding DNA: TGTGCCACCAGTGACCGGAGAGACTATGGCTACACCTTC.

The V gene is TRBV25-1, the J gene TRBJ2-7; D is perhaps TRBD2 (6 bases). The germline V gene has CDR1 MGHDK and CDR2 SYGVNS. Trimming took off 1 base at V and 6 bases at J, with 22 bases between the two ends. The CDR3 runs 17 residues. The CDR3 nucleotides read TGTGCCAGCAGTGAATTTATCCTTGGAGGAGGGACCTCCGAGCAGTACTTC. Its translation: CASSEFILGGGTSEQYF.

V gene TRBV27 combines with J gene TRBJ1-4; 10 bases line up with TRBD1. Trimming removed 5 bases from V and 3 bases from J; junction bases left unmatched: 6. CDR1 MNHEY and CDR2 SMNVEV come from the germline V gene (reference sequence). CDR3 length: 16 residues. The CDR3 loop is CASSPGTGEANEKLFF. CDR3 bases: TGTGCCAGCAGTCCCGGGACAGGGGAAGCTAATGAAAAACTGTTTTTT.

This clone was recorded at least ten times. The gene calls are TRBV7-8 and TRBJ1-1, with TRBD1 matching over 7 bases. CDR3 length: 15 residues. Trimming removed 6 bases from V and 0 bases from J; junction bases left unmatched: 7. Germline CDR1 is SGHVS and CDR2 is FQNEAQ. The CDR3 bases are TGTGCCAGCAGAGATACGGGACAGATGAACACTGAAGCTTTCTTT. It encodes CASRDTGQMNTEAFF.

This sequence joins TRBV30 and TRBJ2-1, with a possible D match to TRBD1 (5 bases). The CDR3 length is 12 residues. The V end lost 3 bases, the J end lost 7 bases, and 10 bases lay between the germline ends. CDR1 and CDR2 from the germline V gene are GTSNPN and SVGIG (reference sequence). CDR3 sequence: CAWSQAGNEQFF. In DNA, the CDR3 is TGTGCCTGGAGCCAGGCAGGGAATGAGCAGTTCTTC.

The V and J genes are TRBV2 and TRBJ1-2, with a tentative D call TRBD1 (6 bases). V gave up 4 bases and J gave up 3 bases, with 9 bases separating them. This CDR3 is 13 amino acids long. CDR1 is SNHLY, CDR2 FYNNEI, per germline. Here the CDR3 reads CASSAGADYGYTF. DNA for the CDR3: TGTGCCAGCAGTGCAGGGGCAGACTATGGCTACACCTTC.

This clone was counted once. This sequence joins TRBV7-2 and TRBJ1-6; 8 nucleotides agree with TRBD1. The CDR3 length is 15 residues. The germline CDR1 and CDR2 sequences are SGHTA and FQGNSA. The J segment lost 10 bases and the V segment lost 5 bases, leaving 10 bases of the junction unmatched. The DNA for the CDR3 is TGTGCCAGCAGCCCACAGGGGGGTCCTTGGTCACCCCTCCACTTT. Its translation is CASSPQGGPWSPLHF.

The rearrangement links TRBV27 to TRBJ2-3, with 7 bases lining up with TRBD2. V was pared by 5 bases and J by 5 bases, with 10 bases of the junction left unmatched. Germline V gene data show CDR1 as MNHEY and CDR2 as SMNVEV (reference sequence). CDR3 length: 15 residues. In DNA form, the CDR3 reads TGTGCCAGCAGTGCCCGACTAGCAGGTGGAGATACGCAGTATTTT. It yields the protein CASSARLAGGDTQYF.

For the CDR3, the DNA is TGTGCCAGCTCACCACGGGACAGGGCTGGAAACACCATATATTTT. It translates to CASSPRDRAGNTIYF. This chain connects TRBV18 to TRBJ1-3; 9 bases fit TRBD1. This CDR3 comprises 15 residues. J was trimmed by 2 bases and V by 1 base; bases with no gene match: 0. Per germline, CDR1 KGHSH and CDR2 LQKENI.

The chain recombines TRBV27 with TRBJ2-7; 11 bases agree with TRBD2. The CDR3 consists of 15 residues. Losses at the gene ends were 4 bases for V and 3 bases for J; bases not matched to a gene: 5. Germline V lookup: CDR1 MNHEY, CDR2 SMNVEV (reference sequence). The CDR3 spells CASSYLAGGIYEQYF. In nucleotides, the CDR3 is TGTGCCAGCAGTTACCTAGCGGGAGGTATCTACGAGCAGTACTTC.

This chain uses TRBV6-5 with TRBJ2-3, with 7 bases that match TRBD1. Germline V gene sequence: CDR1 MNHEY, CDR2 SVGAGI. The junction had 4 bases not matched to a gene; V was cut back by 6 bases and J by 1 base. The length of the CDR3 is 14 residues. The CDR3 here is CASSVDRGTDTQYF. The CDR3 nucleotides read TGTGCCAGCAGCGTAGACAGGGGCACAGATACGCAGTATTTT.

V gene TRBV30 combines with J gene TRBJ1-2; TRBD1 aligns across 7 bases. This CDR3 comprises 15 residues. Germline trimming cut 4 bases from V and 5 bases from J; bases unmatched to any gene: 13. Germline lookup yields CDR1 GTSNPN and CDR2 SVGIG (reference sequence). Here the CDR3 reads CAWTKDRRRGYGYTF. The CDR3 nucleotides read TGTGCCTGGACTAAGGACAGGCGAAGGGGGTATGGCTACACCTTC.

The chain is built from TRBV18 and TRBJ1-1, with D maybe TRBD1 (6 bases). The CDR3 extends over 16 amino acids. Germline-derived CDR1 and CDR2 are KGHSH and LQKENI. V dropped 4 bases and J dropped 4 bases, with 19 bases sitting between them. CDR3 region: CASSRQGGGPGTEAFF. CDR3 nucleotide sequence: TGTGCCAGCTCACGTCAAGGGGGGGGACCGGGCACTGAAGCTTTCTTT.